One sample yielded the 9 T cell receptor beta chains listed below, sequenced in a study of control samples from healthy donors and cancer patients. Profiled with immunoSEQ multiplex PCR; TCRdb holds only in-frame clones, not every one. Among 150,000 or so clones listed, over 85% were seen once. The sequencing sample was made of blood. The receptor source for this set is a man aged 45-65 years in good health.

The CDR3 region is CASSHPQLAGAPYEQYF. The DNA for the CDR3 is TGTGCCAGCTCACATCCTCAACTAGCGGGAGCTCCCTACGAGCAGTACTTC. This chain connects TRBV18 to TRBJ2-7; 11 bases match TRBD2. Germline V gene data show CDR1 as KGHSH and CDR2 as LQKENI. V lost 4 bases, J lost 2 bases, and 10 bases stayed unmatched. The CDR3 has 17 amino acids.

J is TRBJ1-2 and V is TRBV27; 8 bases are a match to TRBD1. CDR3 length: 13 amino acids. J lost 4 bases, V lost 8 bases, and 6 bases had no gene match. Germline V gene lookup returns CDR1 MNHEY and CDR2 SMNVEV (reference sequence). CDR3 region: CASSVGQAYGYTF. The CDR3 nucleotides are TGTGCCAGCTCTGTGGGACAGGCCTATGGCTACACCTTC.

The genes are TRBV28 and TRBJ2-1; D unresolved. Germline CDR1 is MDHEN and CDR2 is SYDVKM. There are 11 residues in the CDR3. Trimming shortened V by 8 bases and J by 9 bases, and 11 bases separated the two germline ends. The CDR3 sequence is CASRTWGEQFF. DNA of the CDR3: TGTGCCAGCCGAACTTGGGGTGAGCAGTTCTTC. The whole variable domain, filled in from reference TRBV28 and TRBJ2-1, reads DVKVTQSSRYLVKRTGEKVFLECVQDMDHENMFWYRQDPGLGLRLIYFSYDVKMKEKGDIPEGYSVSREKKERFSLILESASTNQTSMYLCASRTWGEQFFGPGTRLTVL.

The chain combines TRBV28 with TRBJ2-7; TRBD1 agrees at 10 bases. This CDR3 comprises 15 residues. Germline V lookup: CDR1 MDHEN, CDR2 SYDVKM. V lost 4 bases to trimming and J lost 11 bases; unmatched junction nucleotides: 14. The CDR3 here is CASSSTGGTGVLEYF. The CDR3 DNA reads TGTGCCAGCAGTTCGACCGGCGGGACAGGGGTTCTAGAGTACTTC.

V usage is TRBV5-8 and J usage is TRBJ1-3; D not resolved. V lost 0 bases to trimming and J lost 0 bases, with 7 bases between them. This CDR3 is 15 amino acids long. Germline CDR1 reads SGHTS; CDR2 reads YDEGEE. CDR3 bases: TGTGCCAGCAGCTTGGGACCTAGCTCTGGAAACACCATATATTTT. Protein sequence: CASSLGPSSGNTIYF. Complete variable domain (other parts from reference TRBV5-8 and TRBJ1-3): EAGVTQSPTHLIKTRGQQATLRCSPISGHTSVYWYQQALGLGLQFLLWYDEGEERNRGNFPPRFSGRQFPNYSSELNVNALELEDSALYLCASSLGPSSGNTIYFGEGSWLTVV.

The gene calls are TRBV24-1 and TRBJ2-5, with 12 nucleotides matching TRBD2. This CDR3 is 16 amino acids long. J was trimmed by 5 bases and V by 4 bases; bases with no gene match: 7. The germline gives CDR1 KGHDR, CDR2 SFDVKD. CDR3 coding DNA: TGTGCCACCAGTGACTCTAGCGGGAGGGCCTGGGAGACCCAGTACTTC. Amino acids: CATSDSSGRAWETQYF.

The V and J genes are TRBV27 and TRBJ2-7; 11 bases agree with TRBD2. V was clipped by 3 bases and J by 0 bases; unmatched bases: 4. The CDR3 contains 16 residues. CDR1 is MNHEY, CDR2 SMNVEV, per germline (reference sequence). DNA for the CDR3: TGTGCCAGCAGTTTGACCACTAGCGGGAGCTCCTACGAGCAGTACTTC. Its protein product is CASSLTTSGSSYEQYF.

CDR3 loop: CASSRGQGGSYEQYF. The CDR3 DNA reads as TGTGCCAGCAGTCGAGGACAGGGGGGCTCCTACGAGCAGTACTTC. This chain joins TRBV2 and TRBJ2-7, with 10 bases lining up with TRBD1. This CDR3 is 15 amino acids long. The germline CDR1 and CDR2 sequences are SNHLY and FYNNEI. The V segment lost 5 bases and the J segment 0 bases; nucleotides outside the gene matches: 4. The variable domain in full, completed from reference TRBV2 and TRBJ2-7, reads EPEVTQTPSHQVTQMGQEVILRCVPISNHLYFYWYRQILGQKVEFLVSFYNNEISEKSEIFDDQFSVERPDGSNFTLKIRSTKLEDSAMYFCASSRGQGGSYEQYFGPGTRLTVT.

The rearrangement links TRBV5-4 to TRBJ2-4; D may match TRBD1 or TRBD2 (5 bases each). Germline values: CDR1 SGHNT, CDR2 YYREEE (reference sequence). The CDR3 consists of 15 residues. Trimming stripped 2 bases from V and 0 bases from J, with 9 bases between. CDR3 bases: TGTGCCAGCAGCTTAGGGGAGCCAGCCAAAAACATTCAGTACTTC. Amino acid sequence: CASSLGEPAKNIQYF. The entire variable domain, with the rest obtained from reference TRBV5-4 and TRBJ2-4, is as follows: ETGVTQSPTHLIKTRGQQVTLRCSSQSGHNTVSWYQQALGQGPQFIFQYYREEENGRGNFPPRFSGLQFPNYSSELNVNALELDDSALYLCASSLGEPAKNIQYFGAGTRLSVL.